The sequence of this T cell receptor beta chain was determined in a study of shared clonotypes between healthy human individuals. Points from the study as a whole: The sharing of about 5% of naive CD4 clonotypes was seen across a handful of donors.

Each sample came from a Caucasian adult donor living in Nashville, Tennessee. Splitting the CD4+ cells yielded a CD45RA+ naive subset and a CD45RA-negative memory subset. Data came from immunoSEQ multiplex PCR; TCRdb stores just in-frame clones and leaves some out. The sample holds over a million clones, about 77% seen once. As for this clone: The antigen remains unidentified.

The CDR3 runs to 15 residues. With V trimmed by 0 bases and J by 2 bases, 3 bases remained unmatched. Germline V gene lookup returns CDR1 GTSNPN and CDR2 SVGIG (reference sequence). The receptor was derived from a man between 18 and 35 years old in good health. Specimen: memory CD4+ T cells sorted from blood. The sample's subset: CD45RA-negative fraction. The chain has TRBV30 and TRBJ2-5, with 10 bases aligning to TRBD2. CDR3 sequence (DNA): TGTGCCTGGAGTGTACTAGCGGGACCTCAAGAGACCCAGTACTTC. Translation gives CAWSVLAGPQETQYF.